The clone carrying this TCR beta chain was seen just once. These data belong to a study of blood T cell repertoires in COVID-19. Looking at the study overall: Acute and convalescent COVID-19 samples came from the United States, Italy and Spain. Sample material is recorded as cDNA or gDNA derived from T cells, B-cell-depleted T cells, or PBMCs.

Trimming cost V 1 base and J 10 bases, with 13 bases left between them. Germline V CDR1 and CDR2: SGHVS, FQNEAQ. CDR3 length: 13 residues. In the original processing: The authors estimated nucleated cell counts from reference gene primer amplification. Clones were sequenced by immunoSEQ multiplex PCR, and TCRdb holds only the in-frame ones, with some missing. From that table come the V and J calls and clone size; the DNA was used to work out D and trimming. The table includes around 240,000 clones, around 80% detected once. This TCR derives from a woman older than 75 with acute or convalescent COVID-19. J is TRBJ1-1 and V is TRBV7-8; no definite D call. The specimen sequenced was peripheral blood. CDR3 loop: CASSLGGSRAAFF. In nucleotides, the CDR3 is TGTGCCAGCAGCTTAGGCGGCTCGAGGGCAGCTTTCTTT. The full variable domain, with the rest looked up from reference TRBV7-8 and TRBJ1-1, is GAGVSQSPRYKVAKRGQDVALRCDPISGHVSLFWYQQALGQGPEFLTYFQNEAQLDKSGLPSDRFFAERPEGSVSTLKIQRTQQEDSAVYLCASSLGGSRAAFFGQGTRLTVV.